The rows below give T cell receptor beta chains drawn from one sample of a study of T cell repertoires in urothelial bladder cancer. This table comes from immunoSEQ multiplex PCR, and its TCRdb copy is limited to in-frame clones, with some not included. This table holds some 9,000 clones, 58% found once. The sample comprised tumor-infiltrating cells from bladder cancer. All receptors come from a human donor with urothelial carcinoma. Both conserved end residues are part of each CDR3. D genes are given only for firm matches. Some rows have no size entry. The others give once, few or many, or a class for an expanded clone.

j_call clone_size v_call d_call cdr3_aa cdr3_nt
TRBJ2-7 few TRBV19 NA CATTSGASPLLHF TGTGCCACCACGTCGGGAGCCAGCCCTCTCCTTCACTTC
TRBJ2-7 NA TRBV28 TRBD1 CASRTRTGEYEQYF TGTGCCAGCAGAACGAGGACAGGAGAATACGAGCAGTACTTC
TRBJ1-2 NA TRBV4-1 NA CASSQAQVSNYGYTF TGCGCCAGCAGCCAGGCCCAGGTTAGCAACTATGGCTACACCTTC
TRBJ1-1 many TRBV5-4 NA CASSLGSSTEAFF TGTGCCAGCAGCTTGGGTTCCAGCACTGAAGCTTTCTTT
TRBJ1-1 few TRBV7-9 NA CASSSPTQAPEAFF TGTGCCAGCAGCTCCCCCACACAGGCACCTGAAGCTTTCTTT
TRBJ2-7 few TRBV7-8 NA CASSSGTGYYEQYF TGTGCCAGCAGCTCCGGGACGGGCTATTACGAGCAGTACTTC
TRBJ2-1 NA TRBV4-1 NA CASSHSSYNEQFF TGCGCCAGCAGCCACAGCTCCTACAATGAGCAGTTCTTC
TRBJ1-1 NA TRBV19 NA CASSILGARNTEAFF TGTGCCAGTAGTATTCTGGGGGCCCGGAACACTGAAGCTTTCTTT
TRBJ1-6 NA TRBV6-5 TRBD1 CASSYNRGASPLHF TGTGCCAGCAGTTACAACAGGGGAGCGTCACCCCTCCACTTT
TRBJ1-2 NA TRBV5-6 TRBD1 CASSLWDRDYGYTF TGTGCCAGCAGCTTGTGGGACAGGGACTATGGCTACACCTTC
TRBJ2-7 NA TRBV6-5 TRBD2 CASSYSGVAGDYEQYF TGTGCCAGCAGTTACTCAGGGGTAGCGGGGGACTACGAGCAGTACTTC
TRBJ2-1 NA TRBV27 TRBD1 CASSITGGNEQFF TGTGCCAGCAGCATAACAGGGGGCAATGAGCAGTTCTTC
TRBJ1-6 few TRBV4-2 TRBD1 CASSQDYLGQAYNSPLHF TGTGCCAGCAGCCAAGATTACTTAGGACAGGCATATAATTCACCCCTCCACTTT
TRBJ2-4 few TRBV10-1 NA CASSETRLAIAKNIQYF TGCGCCAGCAGCGAGACCCGGTTGGCCATAGCCAAAAACATTCAGTACTTC
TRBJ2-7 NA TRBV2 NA CASSVGNGDEQYF TGTGCCAGCAGTGTGGGGAATGGGGACGAGCAGTACTTC
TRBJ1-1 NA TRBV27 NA CASSLKGNTEAFF TGTGCCAGCAGTTTAAAAGGAAACACTGAAGCTTTCTTT
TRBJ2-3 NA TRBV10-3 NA CAISKGSDTQYF TGTGCCATCAGTAAGGGTTCAGATACGCAGTATTTT
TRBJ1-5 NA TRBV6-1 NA CASSEAGQPQHF TGTGCCAGCAGTGAAGCGGGTCAGCCCCAGCATTTT
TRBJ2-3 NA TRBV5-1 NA CASSFPEDTQYF TGCGCCAGCAGCTTCCCGGAGGATACGCAGTATTTT
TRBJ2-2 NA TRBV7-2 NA CASSPPRAGTGELFF TGTGCCAGCAGCCCCCCCCGGGCAGGGACCGGGGAGCTGTTTTTT